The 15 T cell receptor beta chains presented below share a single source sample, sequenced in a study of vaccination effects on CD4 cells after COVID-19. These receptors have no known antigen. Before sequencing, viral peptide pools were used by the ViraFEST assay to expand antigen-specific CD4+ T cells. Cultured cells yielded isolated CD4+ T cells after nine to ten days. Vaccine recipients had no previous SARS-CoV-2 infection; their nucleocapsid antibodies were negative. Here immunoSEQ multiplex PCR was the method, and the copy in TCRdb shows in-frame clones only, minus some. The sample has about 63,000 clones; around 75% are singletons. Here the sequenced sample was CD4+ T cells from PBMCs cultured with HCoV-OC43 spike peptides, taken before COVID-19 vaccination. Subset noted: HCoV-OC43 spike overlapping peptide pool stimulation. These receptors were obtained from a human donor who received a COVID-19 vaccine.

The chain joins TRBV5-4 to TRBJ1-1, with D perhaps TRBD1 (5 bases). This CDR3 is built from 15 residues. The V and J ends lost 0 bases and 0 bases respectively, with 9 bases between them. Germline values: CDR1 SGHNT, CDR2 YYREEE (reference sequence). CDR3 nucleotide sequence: TGTGCCAGCAGCTTGGCCGGGGGGATGAACACTGAAGCTTTCTTT. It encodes CASSLAGGMNTEAFF.

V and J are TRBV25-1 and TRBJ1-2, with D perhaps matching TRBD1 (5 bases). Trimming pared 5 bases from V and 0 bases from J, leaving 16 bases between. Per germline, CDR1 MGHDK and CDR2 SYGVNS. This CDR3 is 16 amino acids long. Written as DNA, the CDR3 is TGTGCCAGCAGTTCTAAGGGGCCGGATTCTAACTATGGCTACACCTTC. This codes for CASSSKGPDSNYGYTF.

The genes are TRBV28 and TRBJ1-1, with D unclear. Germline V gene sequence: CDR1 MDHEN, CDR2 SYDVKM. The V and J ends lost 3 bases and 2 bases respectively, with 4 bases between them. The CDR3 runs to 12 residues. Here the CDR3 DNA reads TGTGCCAGCAGTTTTCTAAACACTGAAGCTTTCTTT. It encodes CASSFLNTEAFF.

The CDR3 DNA follows: TGTGCCAGCAGTTACTCGATCGGACAGCTAACAGATACGCAGTATTTT. The encoded protein is CASSYSIGQLTDTQYF. The chain combines TRBV6-5 with TRBJ2-3, with D possibly matching TRBD1 (6 bases). Trimming left V 0 bases short and J 3 bases short, with 13 bases between. CDR3 length: 16 residues. Germline V gives CDR1 MNHEY, CDR2 SVGAGI.

CDR3 residues: CASSLAMNTEAFF. CDR3 sequence (DNA): TGTGCCAGCAGCTTAGCTATGAACACTGAAGCTTTCTTT. The chain employs TRBV7-2 and TRBJ1-1; D gene unclear. V lost 0 bases and J lost 0, with 2 bases in between. This CDR3 is 13 amino acids long. Germline CDR1 and CDR2: SGHTA and FQGNSA.

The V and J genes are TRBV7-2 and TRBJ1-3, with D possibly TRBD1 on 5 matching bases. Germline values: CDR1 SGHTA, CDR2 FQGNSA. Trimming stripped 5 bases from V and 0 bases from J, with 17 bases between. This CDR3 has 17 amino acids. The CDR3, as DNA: TGTGCCAGCAGCGACGTTACCGGGACCCTCTCTGGAAACACCATATATTTT. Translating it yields CASSDVTGTLSGNTIYF. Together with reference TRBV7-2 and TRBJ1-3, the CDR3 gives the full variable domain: GAGVSQSPSNKVTEKGKDVELRCDPISGHTALYWYRQSLGQGLEFLIYFQGNSAPDKSGLPSDRFSAERTGGSVSTLTIQRTQQEDSAVYLCASSDVTGTLSGNTIYFGEGSWLTVV.

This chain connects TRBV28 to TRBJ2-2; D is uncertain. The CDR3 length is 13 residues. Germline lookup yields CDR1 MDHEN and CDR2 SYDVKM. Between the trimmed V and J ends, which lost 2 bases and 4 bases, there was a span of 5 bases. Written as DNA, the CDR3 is TGTGCCAGCAGTTTAAGTCTCACCGGGGAGCTGTTTTTT. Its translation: CASSLSLTGELFF.

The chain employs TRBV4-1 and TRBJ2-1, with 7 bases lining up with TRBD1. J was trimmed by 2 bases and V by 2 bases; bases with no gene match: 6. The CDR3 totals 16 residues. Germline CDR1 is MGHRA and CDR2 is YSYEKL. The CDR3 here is CASSQLRDSAYNEQFF. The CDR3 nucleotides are TGCGCCAGCAGCCAACTCCGGGACAGCGCCTACAATGAGCAGTTCTTC.

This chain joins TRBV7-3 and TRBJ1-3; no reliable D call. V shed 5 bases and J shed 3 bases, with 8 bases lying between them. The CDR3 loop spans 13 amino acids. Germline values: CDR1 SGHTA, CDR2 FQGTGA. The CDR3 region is CASSLLLGNTIYF. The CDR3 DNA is TGTGCCAGCAGCCTTCTCCTTGGAAACACCATATATTTT. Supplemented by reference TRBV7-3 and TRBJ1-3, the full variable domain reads GAGVSQTPSNKVTEKGKYVELRCDPISGHTALYWYRQSLGQGPEFLIYFQGTGAADDSGLPNDRFFAVRPEGSVSTLKIQRTERGDSAVYLCASSLLLGNTIYFGEGSWLTVV.

In DNA form, the CDR3 reads TGTGCCAGCGCCTCGCGGCAACAAGAGACCCAGTACTTC. It yields the protein CASASRQQETQYF. The genes are TRBV6-5 and TRBJ2-5; D uncertain. Germline values: CDR1 MNHEY, CDR2 SVGAGI. This CDR3 spans 13 amino acids. V gave up 8 bases and J gave up 2 bases, with 12 bases separating them.

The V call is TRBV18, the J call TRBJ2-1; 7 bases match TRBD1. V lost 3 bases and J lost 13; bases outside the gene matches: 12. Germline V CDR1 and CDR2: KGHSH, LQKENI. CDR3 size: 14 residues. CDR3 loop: CASSPAQQGRAQFF. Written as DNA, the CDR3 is TGTGCCAGCTCACCGGCACAACAGGGGAGAGCCCAGTTCTTC.

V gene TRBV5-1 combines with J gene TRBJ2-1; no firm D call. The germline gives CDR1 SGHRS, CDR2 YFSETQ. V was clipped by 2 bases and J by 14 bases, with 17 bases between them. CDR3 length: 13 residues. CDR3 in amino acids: CASSLRTDSFEFF. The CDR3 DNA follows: TGCGCCAGCAGCTTACGGACGGATAGTTTTGAGTTCTTC.

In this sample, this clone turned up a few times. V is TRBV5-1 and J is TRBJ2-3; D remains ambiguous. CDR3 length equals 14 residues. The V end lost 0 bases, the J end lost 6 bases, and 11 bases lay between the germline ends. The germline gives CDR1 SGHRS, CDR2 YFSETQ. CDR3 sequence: CASSLGGPLDTQYF. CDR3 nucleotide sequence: TGCGCCAGCAGCTTGGGAGGCCCCCTGGATACGCAGTATTTT.

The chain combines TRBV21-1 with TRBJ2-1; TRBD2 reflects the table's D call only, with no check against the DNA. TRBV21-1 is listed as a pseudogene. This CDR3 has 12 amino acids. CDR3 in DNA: TGTGCCAGCAGCAAAGTATCGAATGAGCAGTTCTTC. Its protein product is CASSKVSNEQFF.

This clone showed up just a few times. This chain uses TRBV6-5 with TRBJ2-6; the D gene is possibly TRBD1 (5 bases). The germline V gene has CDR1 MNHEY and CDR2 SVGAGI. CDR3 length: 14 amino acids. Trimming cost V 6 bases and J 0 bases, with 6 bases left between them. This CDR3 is CASSTGSGANVLTF. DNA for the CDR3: TGTGCCAGCAGCACAGGCTCTGGGGCCAACGTCCTGACTTTC.